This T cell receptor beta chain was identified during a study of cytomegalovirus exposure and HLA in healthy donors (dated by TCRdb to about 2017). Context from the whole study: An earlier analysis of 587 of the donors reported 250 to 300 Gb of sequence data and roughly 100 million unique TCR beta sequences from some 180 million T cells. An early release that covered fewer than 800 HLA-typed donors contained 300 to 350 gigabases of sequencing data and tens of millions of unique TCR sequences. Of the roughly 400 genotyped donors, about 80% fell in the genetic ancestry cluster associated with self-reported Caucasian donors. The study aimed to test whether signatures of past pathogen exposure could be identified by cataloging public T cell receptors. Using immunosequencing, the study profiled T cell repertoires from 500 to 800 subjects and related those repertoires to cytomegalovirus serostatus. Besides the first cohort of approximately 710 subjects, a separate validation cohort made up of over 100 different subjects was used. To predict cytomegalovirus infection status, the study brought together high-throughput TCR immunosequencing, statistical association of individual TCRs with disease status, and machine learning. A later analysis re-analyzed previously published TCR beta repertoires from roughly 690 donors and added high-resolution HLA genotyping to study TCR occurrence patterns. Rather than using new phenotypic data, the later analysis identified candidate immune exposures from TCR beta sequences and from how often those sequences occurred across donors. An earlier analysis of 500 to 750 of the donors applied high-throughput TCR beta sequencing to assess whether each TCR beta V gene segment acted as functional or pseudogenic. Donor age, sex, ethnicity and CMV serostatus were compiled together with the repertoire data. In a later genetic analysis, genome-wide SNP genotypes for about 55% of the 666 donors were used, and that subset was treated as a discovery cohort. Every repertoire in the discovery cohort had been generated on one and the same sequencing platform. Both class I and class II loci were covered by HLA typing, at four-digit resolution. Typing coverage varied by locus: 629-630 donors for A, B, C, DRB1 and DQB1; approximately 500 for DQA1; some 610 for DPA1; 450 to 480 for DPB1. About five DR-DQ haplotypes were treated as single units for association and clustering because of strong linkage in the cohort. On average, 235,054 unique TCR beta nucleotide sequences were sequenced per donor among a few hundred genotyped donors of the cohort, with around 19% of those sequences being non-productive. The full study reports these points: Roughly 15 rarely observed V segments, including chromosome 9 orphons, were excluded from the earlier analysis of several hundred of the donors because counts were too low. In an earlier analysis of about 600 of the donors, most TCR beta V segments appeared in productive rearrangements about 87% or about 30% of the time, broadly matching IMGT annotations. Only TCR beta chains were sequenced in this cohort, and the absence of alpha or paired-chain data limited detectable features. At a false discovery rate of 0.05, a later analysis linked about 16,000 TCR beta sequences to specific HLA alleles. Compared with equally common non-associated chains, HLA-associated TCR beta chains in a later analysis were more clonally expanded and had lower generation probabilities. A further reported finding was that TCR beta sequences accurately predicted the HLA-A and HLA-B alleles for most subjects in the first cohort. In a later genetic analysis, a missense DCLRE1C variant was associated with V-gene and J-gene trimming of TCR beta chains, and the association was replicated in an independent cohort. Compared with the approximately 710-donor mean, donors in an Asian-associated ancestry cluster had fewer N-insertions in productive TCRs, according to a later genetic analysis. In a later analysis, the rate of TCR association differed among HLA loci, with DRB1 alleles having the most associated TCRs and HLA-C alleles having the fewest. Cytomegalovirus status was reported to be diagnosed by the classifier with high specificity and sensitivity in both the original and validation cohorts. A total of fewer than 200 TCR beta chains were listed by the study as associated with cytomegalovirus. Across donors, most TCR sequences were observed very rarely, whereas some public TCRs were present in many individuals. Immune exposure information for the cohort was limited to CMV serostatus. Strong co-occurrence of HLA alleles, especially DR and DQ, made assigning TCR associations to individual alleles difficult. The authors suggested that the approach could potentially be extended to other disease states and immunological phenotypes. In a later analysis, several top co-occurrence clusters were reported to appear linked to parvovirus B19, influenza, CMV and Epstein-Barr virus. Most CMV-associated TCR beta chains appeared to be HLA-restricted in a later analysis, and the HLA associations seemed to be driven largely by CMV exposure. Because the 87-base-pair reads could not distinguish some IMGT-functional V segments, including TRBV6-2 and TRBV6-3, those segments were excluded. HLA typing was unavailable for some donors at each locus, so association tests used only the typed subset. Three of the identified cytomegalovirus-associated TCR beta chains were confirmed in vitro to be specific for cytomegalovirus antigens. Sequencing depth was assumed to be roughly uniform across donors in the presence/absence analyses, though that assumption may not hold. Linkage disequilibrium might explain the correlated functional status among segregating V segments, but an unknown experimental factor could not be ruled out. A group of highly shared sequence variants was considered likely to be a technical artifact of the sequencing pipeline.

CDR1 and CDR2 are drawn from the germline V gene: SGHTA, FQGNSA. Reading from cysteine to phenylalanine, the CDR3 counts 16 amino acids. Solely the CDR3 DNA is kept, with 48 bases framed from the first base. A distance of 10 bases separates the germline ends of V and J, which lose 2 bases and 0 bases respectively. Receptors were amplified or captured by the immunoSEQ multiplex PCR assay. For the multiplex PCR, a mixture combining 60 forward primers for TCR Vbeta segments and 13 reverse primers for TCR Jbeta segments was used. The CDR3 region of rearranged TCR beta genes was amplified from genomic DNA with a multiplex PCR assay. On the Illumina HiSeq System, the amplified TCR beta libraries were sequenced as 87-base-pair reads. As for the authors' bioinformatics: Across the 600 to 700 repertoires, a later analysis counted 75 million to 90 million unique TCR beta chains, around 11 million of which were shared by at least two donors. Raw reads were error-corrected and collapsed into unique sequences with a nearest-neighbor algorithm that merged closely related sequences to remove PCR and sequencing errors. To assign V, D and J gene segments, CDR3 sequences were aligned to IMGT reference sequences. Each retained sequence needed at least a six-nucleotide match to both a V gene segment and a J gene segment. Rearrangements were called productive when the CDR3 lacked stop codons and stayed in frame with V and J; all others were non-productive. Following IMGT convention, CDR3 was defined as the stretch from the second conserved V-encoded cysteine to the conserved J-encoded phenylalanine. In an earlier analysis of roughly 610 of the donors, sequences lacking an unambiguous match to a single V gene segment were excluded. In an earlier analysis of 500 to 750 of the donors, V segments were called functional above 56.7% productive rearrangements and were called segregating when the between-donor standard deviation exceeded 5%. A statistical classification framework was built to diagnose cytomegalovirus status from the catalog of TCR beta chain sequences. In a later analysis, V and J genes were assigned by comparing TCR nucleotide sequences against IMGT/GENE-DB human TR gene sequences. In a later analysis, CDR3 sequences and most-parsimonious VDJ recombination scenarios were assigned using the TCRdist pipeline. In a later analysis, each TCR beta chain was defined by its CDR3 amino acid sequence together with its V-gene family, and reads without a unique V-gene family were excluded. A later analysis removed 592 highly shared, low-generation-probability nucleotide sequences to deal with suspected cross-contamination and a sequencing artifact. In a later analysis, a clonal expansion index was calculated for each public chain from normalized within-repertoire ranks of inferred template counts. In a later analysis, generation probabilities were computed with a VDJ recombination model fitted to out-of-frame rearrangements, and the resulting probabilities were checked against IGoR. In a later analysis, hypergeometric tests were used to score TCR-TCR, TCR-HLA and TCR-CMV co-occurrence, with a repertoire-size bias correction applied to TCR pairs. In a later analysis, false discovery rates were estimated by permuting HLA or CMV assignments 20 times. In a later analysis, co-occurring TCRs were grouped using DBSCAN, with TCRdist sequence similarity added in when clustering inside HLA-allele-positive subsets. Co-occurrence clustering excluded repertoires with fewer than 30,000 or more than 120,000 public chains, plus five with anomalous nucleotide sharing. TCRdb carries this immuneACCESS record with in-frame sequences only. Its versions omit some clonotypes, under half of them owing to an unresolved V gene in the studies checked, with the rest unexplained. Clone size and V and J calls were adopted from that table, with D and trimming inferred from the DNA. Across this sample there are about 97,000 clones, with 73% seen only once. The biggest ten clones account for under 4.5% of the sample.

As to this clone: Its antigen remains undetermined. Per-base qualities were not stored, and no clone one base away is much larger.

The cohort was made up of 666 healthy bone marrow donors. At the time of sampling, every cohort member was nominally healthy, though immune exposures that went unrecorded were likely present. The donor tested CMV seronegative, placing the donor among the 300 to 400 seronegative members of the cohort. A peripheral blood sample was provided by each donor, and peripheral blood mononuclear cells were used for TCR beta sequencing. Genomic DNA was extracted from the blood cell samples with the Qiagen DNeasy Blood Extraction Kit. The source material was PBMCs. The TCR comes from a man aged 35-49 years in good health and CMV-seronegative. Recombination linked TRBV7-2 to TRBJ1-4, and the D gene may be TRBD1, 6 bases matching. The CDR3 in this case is CASSLQGTSTNEKLFF. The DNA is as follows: TGTGCCAGCAGCTTACAGGGGACCTCAACTAATGAAAAACTGTTTTTT.